This T cell receptor (beta chain) stems from a study of shared clonotypes between healthy human individuals (dated by TCRdb to the early 2020s). About the investigation overall: The cohort included three men and a couple of women between 18 and 49 years of age. For each donor, CD4 naive and CD4 memory were each run on three plates, CD8 naive on two plates, and CD8 memory on one plate. To estimate repertoire size and how much clonotypes are shared between individuals, the study performed deep sequencing of blood TCR repertoires from a few healthy adults. Different laboratories and diverse techniques were used to prepare libraries and sequence TCR repertoires, to increase sequencing depth and limit assay-specific biases. Each donor's leukapheresis produced roughly between about 0.8 and 8.9 billion PBMCs. What the work shows at the level of the full study, not this receptor alone: Higher generation probabilities were observed for clonotypes shared by all four sorted-subset donors than for non-shared clonotypes. Sampling was restricted to blood, and TCR repertoires in tissues likely differ from the TCR repertoires found in blood. Sharing across several donors was observed for 4.5% to 6.5% of naive CD4, about 4% of naive CD8, around 2.5% of memory CD4, and 0.4% of memory CD8 clonotypes. Because the study included a small number of donors, the genetic and exposure-history diversity represented was limited. Pairwise subsampling indicated that sequencing depth was expected to affect the degree of clonotype sharing among donors. Rarefaction of sorted-subset datasets indicated incomplete sequencing despite the large sequencing depth. Naive subsets generally had larger estimated clonotype richness than memory subsets.

Worth noting for this clone: Its target antigen remains unknown. Base qualities are not provided; no much larger clone lies one nucleotide away.

The CDR3 sequence holds 18 residues, the cysteine and phenylalanine included. Only the CDR3 region is kept as DNA, spanning 54 bases read in frame from base 1. From a lookup of the germline V gene (reference sequence), CDR1 and CDR2 are SEHNR and FQNEAQ. Germline trimming: 7 bases from V, 2 bases from J; junction bases outside gene matches: 16. CD8 naive samples were obtained by positive selection for CCR7 among CD45RO-negative cells, yielding a CD45RA+CCR7+ population from which TemRA cells were excluded. Healthy HIV-negative adults with no recently reported acute infections or vaccinations were included as donors. All donors were Caucasian adults living in Nashville, Tennessee, USA. After blood collection by leukapheresis, PBMCs were isolated using Ficoll-Histopaque density gradient centrifugation and then cryopreserved in the vapor phase of liquid nitrogen. Purity and quantity of every magnetically sorted T cell population were checked by analytical flow cytometry. From each sorted fraction, genomic DNA was isolated and quantified by UV absorbance on a Nanodrop 2000c.

Using the deep immunoSEQ assay, TCR CDR3 regions were amplified from genomic DNA by multiplex PCR. Extracted genomic DNA from each cell subset was spread evenly across all wells of several immunoSEQ 96-well plates, with each plate serving as a replicate. For sorted subsets, roughly 0.2 ug genomic DNA, equal to tens of thousands of T cell genomes, was loaded into each replicate PCR. Purified libraries were quantified with a Qubit 3.0 fluorometer, sized on a Bioanalyzer 2100, and re-quantified with the KAPA Library Quantification kit. Every immunoSEQ 96-well plate was sequenced on a dedicated single-read 150-cycle Illumina NextSeq 550 flow cell. The authors' analysis ran thus. Because only junctional sequences without quality scores were contained in the immunoSEQ output, filtering matching that applied to full-length reads could not be performed. Sequences were annotated with PyIR, a Python wrapper for IgBLAST v1.9, and V/J genes and CDR3 were assigned using IMGT germline references. Any read was removed if the V/J assignment was weak (E-value above 1e-6), the CDR3 was missing, or the read contained stop codons, out-of-frame junctions, or ambiguous translated residues. V3J clonotypes were defined as sequences sharing the same inferred V gene, J gene, and CDR3 amino acid sequence. Percentage overlap between repertoires was calculated by dividing the number of shared unique clonotypes by the size of the smaller repertoire. Richness of each repertoire was evaluated using RTK rarefaction, the Chao1 estimator, and Recon v2.1 estimates of unobserved clonotypes. Generation probabilities for all TCRbeta clonotypes obtained by the gDNA method from a few donors were computed using OLGA. The clones in this table, taken by TCRdb from immuneACCESS, are in-frame only. Not every clone is retained; where verified, under half of the shortfall comes from an unresolved V gene, and the cause of the rest is unknown. Clone size and the V and J calls come from that table; the DNA yielded D and trimming. The sample table contains some 2 million clones; only one count was recorded for about 95% of them. Less than 1.5% of the sample rests with the top ten.

Sequencing was done on a sample of naive CD8+ T cells sorted from blood. Taken with the paper, the label for cell subset or site translates to: CD45RA+CCR7+. The sequence came from a young man in good health. This receptor chain uses TRBV7-9 and TRBJ2-7; 11 of the junction bases match TRBD2. The sequence in DNA is TGTGCCAGCACCGACCTAGCGGGGGGCACCTTCGAAACCTACGAGCAGTACTTC. The encoded protein is CASTDLAGGTFETYEQYF.